The entry below describes one T cell receptor (beta chain). The study used a library that attached unique molecular identifiers to individual cDNA molecules. TCRdb re-derived calls from the RACE reads in MiXCR, one entry per CDR3 protein. The profile shows roughly 74,000 distinct CDR3 sequences, 32% of them singletons. The data were obtained in a study of human T cells and chemical hapten exposure. Study context: Scalp application of diphenylcyclopropenone was performed weekly in patients across the entire roughly 23-week study. Minor volume differences among pooled libraries chiefly drove per-sample TCR yield variation.

This sample's time point: patch test 1, 2 weeks after DPC sensitization. Treatment noted: therapeutic diphenylcyclopropenone sensitization with weekly scalp DPC. Extraction of total RNA was performed on unfractionated whole blood. The J segment lost 5 bases and the V segment lost 7 bases, leaving 10 bases of the junction unmatched. Germline V gives CDR1 SQVTM, CDR2 ANQGSEA. CDR3 length equals 14 residues. Sequencing used whole blood, obtained in connection with sensitization to the hapten diphenylcyclopropenone (DPC). This chain uses TRBV29-1 with TRBJ2-7; TRBD2 aligns across 11 bases. The clonotype originates from a man in his forties or fifties with alopecia areata. Some clones in this sample may be carry-over from other donors' samples. In nucleotides, the CDR3 is TGCAGCGCCCAAATCACTAGCGGGAGTCACGAGCAGTACTTC. Its protein product is CSAQITSGSHEQYF.